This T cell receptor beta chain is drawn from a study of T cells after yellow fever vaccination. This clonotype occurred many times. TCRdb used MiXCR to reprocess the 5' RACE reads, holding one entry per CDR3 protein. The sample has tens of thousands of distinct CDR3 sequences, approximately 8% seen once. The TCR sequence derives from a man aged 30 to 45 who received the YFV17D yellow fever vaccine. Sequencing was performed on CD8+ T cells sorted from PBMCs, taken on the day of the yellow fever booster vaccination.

DNA of the CDR3: TGCGCCAGCAGCACCAGACAGAGCACCGGGGAGCTGTTTTTT. This translates into CASSTRQSTGELFF. This chain links TRBV5-1 with TRBJ2-2; a possible D gene is TRBD1 (5 bases). CDR1 and CDR2 from the germline V gene are SGHRS and YFSETQ. Trimming removed 4 bases from V and 4 bases from J, with 11 bases in between. This CDR3 contains 14 residues.